This is a list of T cell receptor beta chains from one sample in a study of blood T cell repertoires in COVID-19. The method was immunoSEQ multiplex PCR; TCRdb's version includes in-frame clones alone and lacks a portion of them. The table lists approximately 300,000 clones, approximately 92% of them singletons. The source material was PBMCs or T cells enriched from blood (not recorded which). These receptors were obtained from a woman in her thirties who had recovered from COVID-19. The CDR3 runs from the conserved cysteine through the conserved F or W. A D gene is named only where the DNA matches it firmly. Not all rows give a size; the values are once, few, many and, for expanded clones, a class.

clone_size | j_call | d_call | v_call | cdr3_aa | cdr3_nt
once | TRBJ2-1 | NA | TRBV24-1 | CATSDLNYHNEQFF | TGTGCCACCAGTGATTTGAACTACCACAATGAGCAGTTCTTC
NA | TRBJ2-7 | NA | TRBV28 | CASSLQPDWSWDF | TGTGCCAGCAGTTTGCAGCCGGACTGGTCTTGGGACTTC
NA | TRBJ2-1 | TRBD2 | TRBV2 | CAAGDDGPNEQFF | TGTGCCGCGGGGGACGATGGGCCGAATGAGCAGTTCTTC
NA | TRBJ2-1 | TRBD2 | TRBV27 | CASSLLAGAPYNEQFF | TGTGCCAGCAGTTTACTAGCGGGGGCCCCCTACAATGAGCAGTTCTTC
NA | TRBJ1-3 | NA | TRBV28 | CASSLDSISSGNTIYF | TGTGCCAGCAGTTTGGACAGTATCAGCTCTGGAAACACCATATATTTT
NA | TRBJ1-5 | NA | TRBV7-2 | CASSLVGGSVNQPQHF | TGTGCCAGCAGCTTAGTGGGGGGTAGTGTCAATCAGCCCCAGCATTTT
NA | TRBJ2-5 | TRBD2 | TRBV7-3 | CASSPSGLRGQETQYF | TGTGCCAGCAGCCCCTCGGGACTACGGGGCCAAGAGACCCAGTACTTC
NA | TRBJ2-1 | NA | TRBV7-8 | CASSLYGGADSEQFF | TGTGCCAGCAGCTTATATGGGGGGGCAGACAGTGAGCAGTTCTTC
NA | TRBJ2-7 | TRBD1 | TRBV7-9 | CASSWGQGRIGYEQYF | TGTGCCAGCAGCTGGGGACAGGGGAGGATTGGCTACGAGCAGTACTTC
once | TRBJ1-1 | TRBD1 | TRBV9 | CASSGGTANTEAFF | TGTGCCAGCAGCGGGGGGACAGCGAACACTGAAGCTTTCTTT
NA | TRBJ2-7 | TRBD2 | TRBV6-5 | CASSSPGLAGFEQYF | TGTGCCAGCAGTTCACCGGGACTAGCGGGATTCGAGCAGTACTTC
NA | TRBJ1-2 | NA | TRBV4-1 | CASSQGGAYGYTF | TGCGCCAGCAGCCAAGGGGGCGCGTATGGCTACACCTTC
NA | TRBJ2-5 | TRBD2 | TRBV7-2 | CASSWLGLAGETQYF | TGTGCCAGCAGCTGGTTAGGACTAGCGGGAGAGACCCAGTACTTC
once | TRBJ2-1 | TRBD2 | TRBV9 | CASSERDSTLFYNEQFF | TGTGCCAGCAGCGAGCGGGACTCCACCCTTTTTTACAATGAGCAGTTCTTC
NA | TRBJ1-6 | TRBD1 | TRBV5-4 | CASSRGQQNSPLHF | TGTGCCAGCAGCCGGGGACAGCAAAATTCACCCCTCCACTTT
NA | TRBJ2-3 | TRBD1 | TRBV5-4 | CASSMPGTGYSTDTQYF | TGTGCCAGCAGCATGCCCGGGACAGGGTATTCCACAGATACGCAGTATTTT
NA | TRBJ2-1 | NA | TRBV4-3 | CASSQDSGKQFF | TGCGCCAGCAGCCAAGATTCGGGAAAGCAGTTCTTC
NA | TRBJ2-5 | TRBD2 | TRBV18 | CASSPRVRGLAGNQETQYF | TGTGCCAGCTCACCACGTGTAAGGGGACTAGCGGGGAATCAAGAGACCCAGTACTTC
NA | TRBJ1-4 | NA | TRBV5-1 | CASSPFYPRTTGDEKLFF | TGCGCCAGCAGCCCGTTCTATCCACGCACCACGGGGGATGAAAAACTGTTTTTT
NA | TRBJ1-2 | NA | TRBV6-2/TRBV6-3 | CASSYGSYGYTF | TGTGCCAGCAGTTACGGCAGCTATGGCTACACCTTC
NA | TRBJ1-5 | NA | TRBV28 | CASSFLAHDSNQPQHF | TGTGCCAGCAGTTTCCTAGCCCATGATAGCAATCAGCCCCAGCATTTT
NA | TRBJ2-7 | TRBD2 | TRBV10-3 | CAISAGTSGSYEQYF | TGTGCCATCAGTGCGGGGACTAGCGGGAGTTACGAGCAGTACTTC
NA | TRBJ2-7 | TRBD1 | TRBV30 | CAWSRDRGYEQYF | TGTGCCTGGAGTCGGGACAGGGGGTACGAGCAGTACTTC
NA | TRBJ1-2 | TRBD1 | TRBV10-3 | CAISVGQGEGYTF | TGTGCCATCAGTGTTGGACAGGGCGAGGGCTACACCTTC
NA | TRBJ2-7 | TRBD2 | TRBV28 | CASSPDPLAAPYEQYF | TGTGCCAGCAGCCCCGACCCCCTAGCGGCTCCCTACGAGCAGTACTTC
NA | TRBJ1-1 | NA | TRBV12-3/TRBV12-4 | CASSFSGKAFF | TGTGCCAGCAGTTTCTCGGGGAAAGCTTTCTTT
NA | TRBJ2-4 | NA | TRBV4-3 | CASSQVWGTKNIQYF | TGCGCCAGCAGCCAAGTTTGGGGCACCAAAAACATTCAGTACTTC
NA | TRBJ2-3 | NA | TRBV2 | CASSVTGTDTQYF | TGTGCCAGCAGTGTAACGGGCACAGATACGCAGTATTTT
NA | TRBJ1-1 | TRBD1 | TRBV3-1/TRBV3-2 | CASAQGTGQKAFF | TGTGCCAGCGCCCAGGGGACAGGGCAAAAAGCTTTCTTT
NA | TRBJ2-5 | TRBD1 | TRBV10-3 | CAISEPAGRGPGETQYF | TGTGCCATCAGTGAGCCGGCCGGCAGGGGGCCTGGAGAGACCCAGTACTTC
NA | TRBJ1-2 | TRBD1 | TRBV12-3/TRBV12-4 | CASSSGQSYGYTF | TGTGCCAGCAGTTCGGGACAGTCCTATGGCTACACCTTC
NA | TRBJ1-1 | NA | TRBV19 | CASSIVRATEAFF | TGTGCCAGTAGTATTGTCCGAGCCACTGAAGCTTTCTTT
NA | TRBJ1-6 | TRBD1 | TRBV27 | CATRSTGSNSPLHF | TGTGCCACCCGCTCGACAGGGAGTAATTCACCCCTCCACTTT
NA | TRBJ1-5 | TRBD1 | TRBV5-1 | CASSLDRDNQPQHF | TGCGCCAGCAGCTTAGACAGGGACAATCAGCCCCAGCATTTT
NA | TRBJ2-1 | TRBD1 | TRBV28 | CASRDRGFSSYNEQFF | TGTGCCAGCAGAGACAGGGGCTTTAGCTCCTACAATGAGCAGTTCTTC
once | TRBJ2-5 | TRBD1 | TRBV9 | CASSVDRGQETQYF | TGTGCCAGCAGCGTTGACAGGGGCCAAGAGACCCAGTACTTC
once | TRBJ2-1 | TRBD2 | TRBV19 | CASSIGLAGPYNEQFF | TGTGCCAGTAGTATAGGACTAGCGGGACCCTACAATGAGCAGTTCTTC
NA | TRBJ2-2 | NA | TRBV7-9 | CASSFRRGSTGELFF | TGTGCCAGCAGCTTTCGCCGGGGGAGCACCGGGGAGCTGTTTTTT
NA | TRBJ2-1 | TRBD1 | TRBV13 | CASSSRDRAYNEQFF | TGTGCCAGCAGCTCGCGCGACAGGGCTTACAATGAGCAGTTCTTC
NA | TRBJ2-7 | TRBD1 | TRBV6-5 | CATRNPGQGSDEQYF | TGTGCCACCCGAAACCCGGGACAGGGTTCTGACGAGCAGTACTTC
NA | TRBJ1-2 | NA | TRBV10-3 | CAISGVGGYTF | TGTGCCATCAGCGGGGTGGGTGGCTACACCTTC
NA | TRBJ2-7 | TRBD1 | TRBV15 | CATGTGDEQYF | TGTGCCACCGGGACAGGGGACGAGCAGTACTTC
NA | TRBJ1-2 | NA | TRBV28 | CASSLPVGSGYGYTF | TGTGCCAGCAGTTTACCCGTGGGGTCGGGGTATGGCTACACCTTC
NA | TRBJ2-5 | TRBD2 | TRBV6-5 | CASSTKAGVETQYF | TGTGCCAGCAGTACCAAGGCGGGGGTGGAGACCCAGTACTTC
NA | TRBJ1-2 | NA | TRBV6-5 | CASSYSLGGRYGYTF | TGTGCCAGCAGTTATTCTCTCGGGGGGAGGTACGGCTACACCTTC
NA | TRBJ1-1 | NA | TRBV29-1 | CSVEPAGKPEAFF | TGCAGCGTTGAACCGGCAGGGAAGCCTGAAGCTTTCTTT
NA | TRBJ2-2 | NA | TRBV9 | CASSADPTGSETGELFF | TGTGCCAGCAGCGCTGACCCGACAGGTTCAGAAACCGGGGAGCTGTTTTTT
NA | TRBJ1-5 | TRBD1 | TRBV7-3 | CASSRQGANQPQHF | TGTGCCAGCAGCCGACAGGGGGCCAATCAGCCCCAGCATTTT